The T cell receptor beta chain under discussion was sequenced for a study of PD-L1 blockade in urothelial cancer. Overall study results and limits: In blood sampled pretreatment, TCR clonality below the median predicted better survival.

As for this clone: Its matching antigen is unknown.

Synthetic spike-ins, TCR analog templates, were added into each PCR. Clones were sequenced by immunoSEQ multiplex PCR, and TCRdb holds only the in-frame ones, with some missing. The sample yields about 76,000 clones, roughly 90% seen once. The time point was: pretreatment peripheral blood. V trimming: 7 bases; J trimming: 5 bases; junction bases outside the gene matches: 16. Germline CDR1 and CDR2: SGHDT and YYEEEE. The CDR3 consists of 18 residues. The sample was PBMCs, taken around atezolizumab (anti-PD-L1) treatment. The clonotype comes from an older man with urothelial cancer. V gene TRBV5-6 combines with J gene TRBJ2-7, with 15 bases aligning to TRBD2. CDR3 bases: TGTGCCAGCGGCCACACCGGACTAGCGGGAGGGCCTCGGAACGAGCAGTACTTC. This gives the protein CASGHTGLAGGPRNEQYF.